This TCR beta chain was documented in a study of T cell responses to AZD1222 COVID-19 vaccine. Here immunoSEQ multiplex PCR was the method, and the copy in TCRdb shows in-frame clones only, minus some. The sample holds fewer than 65,000 clones, approximately 88% seen once. V lost 6 bases, J lost 4 bases, and 6 bases stayed unmatched. The CDR3 is 13 amino acids. From germline, CDR1 is SQVTM and CDR2 ANQGSEA. This TCR was recovered from an adult who received the AZD1222 COVID-19 vaccine. The chain joins TRBV29-1 to TRBJ1-3, with 7 nucleotides matching TRBD1. The sequences come from peripheral blood, collected 28 days after the second AZD1222 dose. DNA for the CDR3: TGCAGCGTCGATACAGGGGCCGGAAACACCATATATTTT. Its protein product is CSVDTGAGNTIYF.